Listed here are 15 T cell receptor beta chains from one sample, sequenced in a study of PD-1 blockade in classical Hodgkin lymphoma. Autologous stem cell transplantation was followed by relapse in every patient, and brentuximab vedotin exposure varied. Clones were read by immunoSEQ multiplex PCR, and TCRdb kept only the in-frame ones, dropping some. The data contain around 50,000 clones, 91% of them singletons. This sample comprised peripheral blood mononuclear cells (PBMCs), obtained before the second cycle of nivolumab. These receptors were obtained from a human donor with classical Hodgkin lymphoma.

This chain links TRBV13 with TRBJ2-5; 9 bases are a match to TRBD2. Germline CDR1 reads PRHDT; CDR2 reads FYEKMQ (reference sequence). The CDR3 is made up of 15 amino acids. Germline trimming cut 5 bases from V and 3 bases from J; bases unmatched to any gene: 7. CDR3: CASSPNPSGKETQYF. The CDR3 nucleotides are TGTGCCAGCAGCCCGAACCCTAGCGGGAAAGAGACCCAGTACTTC.

The DNA of the CDR3 is TGTGCCAGCAGCGTGTGGGGGGATGAAAAACTGTTTTTT. This encodes CASSVWGDEKLFF. The V and J genes are TRBV9 and TRBJ1-4, with D tentatively TRBD1 (5 bases). The CDR3 loop spans 13 amino acids. Germline CDR1 is SGDLS and CDR2 is YYNGEE. With 2 bases removed from V and 6 bases from J, the gap between germline ends came to 8 bases.

The rearrangement uses TRBV6-1 and TRBJ1-5; a possible D gene is TRBD1 (5 bases). Trimming cost V 6 bases and J 2 bases, with 11 bases left between them. Germline loops: CDR1 MNHNS, CDR2 SASEGT. The CDR3 is 14 amino acids. CDR3: CASSGGIGNQPQHF. In nucleotides, the CDR3 is TGTGCCAGCAGCGGGGGGATCGGCAATCAGCCCCAGCATTTT.

The chain links TRBV5-1 to TRBJ2-5; 12 nucleotides agree with TRBD2. J was trimmed by 3 bases and V by 2 bases; bases with no gene match: 2. Per the germline V gene, CDR1 is SGHRS and CDR2 is YFSETQ. This CDR3 is built from 15 residues. The CDR3 sequence is CASSLLAGGEETQYF. CDR3 bases: TGCGCCAGCAGCTTACTAGCGGGAGGTGAAGAGACCCAGTACTTC.

The chain employs TRBV7-9 and TRBJ1-2; possible D gene TRBD1, 6 bases. Trimming stripped 7 bases from V and 4 bases from J, with 16 bases between. In germline, CDR1 is SEHNR, CDR2 FQNEAQ (reference sequence). CDR3 size: 14 residues. The CDR3 here is CASTQTQGFYGYTF. DNA of the CDR3: TGTGCCAGCACCCAGACCCAGGGGTTCTATGGCTACACCTTC.

This chain connects TRBV30 to TRBJ2-1; TRBD2 might be the D (6 bases). V lost 3 bases, J lost 9 bases, and 15 bases lay in between. Germline loops: CDR1 GTSNPN, CDR2 SVGIG (reference sequence). The CDR3 loop spans 13 amino acids. For the CDR3, the DNA is TGTGCCTGGAGCGCCCGACTGGAGGGTGAGCAGTTCTTC. It codes for CAWSARLEGEQFF.

This sequence joins TRBV27 and TRBJ1-2; D is perhaps TRBD1 (6 bases). CDR1 is MNHEY, CDR2 SMNVEV, per germline (reference sequence). V gave up 5 bases and J gave up 5 bases, with 18 bases separating them. This CDR3 has 15 residues. Here the CDR3 reads CASSPAGGGSYGYTF. CDR3 bases: TGTGCCAGCAGTCCCGCGGGGGGCGGCTCATATGGCTACACCTTC.

The CDR3 DNA is TGTGCCAGCTCGTGGGGGACAGGGAACGGTAATGGCTACACCTTC. Protein product: CASSWGTGNGNGYTF. This chain uses TRBV18 with TRBJ1-2; 9 bases map to TRBD1. Germline V gene sequence: CDR1 KGHSH, CDR2 LQKENI. Trimming took 6 bases from V and 6 from J; bases not matched to a gene: 11. The CDR3 is 15 residues long.

This clone is a singleton in its sample. CDR3 amino acids: CASSLDTGFPLNTEAFF. CDR3 nucleotides: TGTGCCAGCAGCTTGGATACGGGCTTCCCTTTGAACACTGAAGCTTTCTTT. The genes are TRBV5-6 and TRBJ1-1; the D is unclear. The germline V and J ends were trimmed by 0 bases and 0 bases, with 15 bases remaining between them. Looked up from germline, CDR1 is SGHDT and CDR2 is YYEEEE. There are 17 residues in the CDR3.

The CDR3 DNA reads as TGTGCCAGCAGCAACCTCGGGCCGAACACTGAAGCTTTCTTT. Translation gives CASSNLGPNTEAFF. The gene calls are TRBV9 and TRBJ1-1; unclear D gene. The germline V gene encodes CDR1 SGDLS and CDR2 YYNGEE. The CDR3 has 14 residues. Trimming shortened V by 4 bases and J by 1 base, and 11 bases separated the two germline ends.

The genes are TRBV7-8 and TRBJ1-4; 8 positions agree with TRBD1. Trimming at V came to 5 bases and at J to 8 bases, leaving 7 bases not matched to a gene. Per germline, CDR1 SGHVS and CDR2 FQNEAQ. CDR3 size: 14 residues. CDR3 nucleotide sequence: TGTGCCAGCAGCGCGACAGGGGATTTAGAAAAACTGTTTTTT. It translates to CASSATGDLEKLFF.

The gene calls are TRBV18 and TRBJ1-3; D is possibly TRBD1 (6 bases). CDR3 length: 15 amino acids. Trimming shortened V by 9 bases and J by 2 bases, and 17 bases separated the two germline ends. The germline V gene encodes CDR1 KGHSH and CDR2 LQKENI. CDR3 region: CASSGDSGPGNTIYF. DNA for the CDR3: TGTGCCAGTTCAGGGGATTCGGGGCCTGGAAACACCATATATTTT.

The gene calls are TRBV30 and TRBJ1-4; D may be TRBD1 (5 bases). V shed 2 bases and J shed 2 bases, with 21 bases lying between them. The CDR3 sequence is 18 residues long. Looked up from germline, CDR1 is GTSNPN and CDR2 is SVGIG (reference sequence). Here the CDR3 DNA reads TGTGCCTGGAGTCATACCCCTCAGGTCGGGGCCACTAATGAAAAACTGTTTTTT. Its translation: CAWSHTPQVGATNEKLFF.

The chain employs TRBV7-8 and TRBJ1-5; D might be TRBD1 (5 bases). The V gene lost 6 bases and the J gene lost 1 base, with 16 bases spanning the gap. Germline CDR1 SGHVS, CDR2 FQNEAQ. CDR3 length: 16 residues. CDR3 sequence (DNA): TGTGCCAGCAGTTCCGGGGTGGGGGGAAGCAATCAGCCCCAGCATTTT. Translation gives CASSSGVGGSNQPQHF.

This chain connects TRBV27 to TRBJ2-7; no clear D. V lost 4 bases to trimming and J lost 10 bases, with 14 bases between them. The CDR3 totals 12 residues. Looked up from germline, CDR1 is MNHEY and CDR2 is SMNVEV (reference sequence). The CDR3 DNA reads TGTGCCAGCAGTTCGTCATACTTATCCCAGTACTTC. Translating gives CASSSSYLSQYF.